One TCR beta chain is described in this entry. In the authors' workflow: Estimation of nucleated cell counts was performed using reference gene primer amplification. Only in-frame clones appear in the TCRdb table, and some are missing; sequencing was by immunoSEQ multiplex PCR. V, J and clone size derive from that table, while D and trimming were established from the DNA sequence. This sample has hundreds of thousands of clones, with roughly 87% found just once. These data belong to a study of blood T cell repertoires in COVID-19. Study-wide background: PBMCs, B-cell-depleted T cells, or T cells provided the cDNA or gDNA that made up the material.

Living in roughly 25 US areas, the participants were between 18 and 89 years of age. Grouping used clinical history reported by participants in a survey and questionnaire. The CDR3 runs 14 residues. The V gene end was trimmed by 3 bases and the J gene end by 7 bases; junction bases not matched to a gene: 8. The germline V gene has CDR1 MNHEY and CDR2 SMNVEV (reference sequence). The specimen sequenced was PBMCs or T cells enriched from blood (not recorded which). The chain recombines TRBV27 with TRBJ2-7; 8 bases line up with TRBD2. This TCR derives from a woman between 25 and 40 years old who had recovered from COVID-19. CDR3 sequence: CASSFREGLLEQYF. CDR3 bases: TGTGCCAGCAGTTTTCGGGAGGGCCTTCTTGAGCAGTACTTC.